This T cell receptor (beta chain) came from a study of blood T cell repertoires in COVID-19. The germline V gene encodes CDR1 LGHDT and CDR2 YNNKEL (reference sequence). The CDR3 is 16 residues long. V lost 0 bases and J 4 bases, leaving 15 bases between the germline ends. Here immunoSEQ multiplex PCR was the method, and the copy in TCRdb shows in-frame clones only, minus some. The sample consists of tens of thousands of clones, 88% of them appearing once. This clonotype originated in a woman aged 55-69 years with COVID-19, enrolled during active disease. The rearrangement uses TRBV3-1 (or the pseudogene TRBV3-2) and TRBJ1-2, with D possibly TRBD1 on 5 matching bases. Sequencing input: peripheral blood. The CDR3 DNA reads TGTGCCAGCAGCCAAGAGGGGCAGGGCCCATTCTATGGCTACACCTTC. As protein: CASSQEGQGPFYGYTF.